Listed here is a single TCR beta chain. What it binds is not known. The data are from a study of identical twins. Study observations and caveats: Abundant cord blood beta clonotypes carried fewer insertions; memory repertoires showed none.

Per the germline V gene, CDR1 is SGHRS and CDR2 is YFSETQ. The V end lost 0 bases, the J end lost 11 bases, and 15 bases lay between the germline ends. This CDR3 has 14 residues. In TCRdb, the 5' RACE reads were re-called with MiXCR into one record per CDR3 protein. The table records around 570,000 distinct CDR3 sequences, 9% to 10% of them present only once. Separately, the same data were catalogued under a study of yellow fever vaccine responses in identical twins.

This clonotype originated in a young woman in good health. The rearrangement uses TRBV5-1 and TRBJ1-5, with D unresolved. Sequencing was done on a sample of PBMCs. This CDR3 is CASSLGGPSEAQHF. CDR3 DNA sequence: TGCGCCAGCAGCTTGGGCGGCCCGAGTGAGGCCCAGCATTTT.